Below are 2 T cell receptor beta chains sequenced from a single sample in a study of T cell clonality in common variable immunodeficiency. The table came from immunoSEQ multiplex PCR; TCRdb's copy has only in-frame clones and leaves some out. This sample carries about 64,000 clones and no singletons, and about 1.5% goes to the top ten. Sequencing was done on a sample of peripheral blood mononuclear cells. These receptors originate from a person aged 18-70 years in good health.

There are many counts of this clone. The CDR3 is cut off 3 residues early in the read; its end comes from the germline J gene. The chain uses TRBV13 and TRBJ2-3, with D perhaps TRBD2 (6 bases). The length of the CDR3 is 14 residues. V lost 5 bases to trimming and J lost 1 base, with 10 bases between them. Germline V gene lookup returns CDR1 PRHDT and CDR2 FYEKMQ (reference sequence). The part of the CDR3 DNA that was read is TGTGCCAGCAGCCCCGGGGAGGGCACAGATACG. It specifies CASSPGEGTDT. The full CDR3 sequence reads CASSPGEGTDTQYF.

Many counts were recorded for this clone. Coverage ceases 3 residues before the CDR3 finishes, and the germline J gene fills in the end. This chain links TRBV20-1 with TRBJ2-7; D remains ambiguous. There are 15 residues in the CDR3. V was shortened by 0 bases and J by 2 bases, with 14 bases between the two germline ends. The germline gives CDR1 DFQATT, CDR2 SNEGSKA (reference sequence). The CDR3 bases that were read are TGCAGTGCTAGAGAAGGTGAGCAGGAGACCTACGAG. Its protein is CSAREGEQETYE. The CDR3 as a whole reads CSAREGEQETYEQYF.